This TCR beta chain was sequenced during a study of immune cell composition in non-small cell lung cancer. Study-wide results and caveats: Squamous carcinomas (approximately 80%) more often had tumour-associated clones >0.5% than adenocarcinomas (roughly 35%). It was not proven that tumour-reactive clones equal dominant tumour-associated clones.

Turning to this clone: The antigen remains undetermined.

The data were produced by immunoSEQ multiplex PCR, yet TCRdb's version contains in-frame clones alone and is incomplete. The profile covers some 2,500 clones, with around 75% appearing a single time and around 4.6% taken by the ten largest. Germline CDR1 and CDR2: SEHNR and FQNEAQ (reference sequence). The CDR3 has 14 residues. V lost 2 bases to trimming and J lost 6 bases, with 14 bases between them. The chain couples TRBV7-9 to TRBJ2-7, with D maybe TRBD2 (5 bases). The source material was lung tumor tissue. This clonotype originated in a human donor with non-small cell lung cancer. DNA of the CDR3: TGTGCCAGCAGCTTATCCTGGGGAGTCGGCGAGCAGTACTTC. It encodes CASSLSWGVGEQYF.